This T cell receptor (beta chain) was recovered during a study of blood T cells in healthy people across ages. The CDR3 totals 14 residues. The V gene's germline CDR1 is MNHNY and CDR2 SVGAGI (reference sequence). The junction had 7 bases not matched to a gene; V was cut back by 8 bases and J by 5 bases. The authors drew about 10 milliliters of peripheral blood from each donor. A J-beta primer mix and a sample-barcoded 5' primer were used in a second PCR of about 7 to 12 cycles. TCRdb reprocessed the 5' RACE reads via MiXCR and lists one record per CDR3 protein. The repertoire holds over 1,500,000 distinct CDR3 sequences, 49% seen once, with approximately 2.1% in the top ten.

The chain recombines TRBV6-6 with TRBJ2-7, with 12 bases that match TRBD2. Sequencing input: blood. The source is a woman in her 40s in good health. In DNA form, the CDR3 reads TGTGCCAGCGCGAGGCTAGCGGGGGGGAACGAGCAGTACTTC. Encoded protein: CASARLAGGNEQYF.